The rows below give T cell receptor beta chains drawn from one sample of a study of shared clonotypes between healthy human individuals. Clones were read by immunoSEQ multiplex PCR, and TCRdb kept only the in-frame ones, dropping some. The sample lists 900,000 to 1,200,000 clones; 75% to 80% were seen once. Source material: memory CD4+ T cells from PBMCs. These receptors all stem from a young man in good health. Some clones in this sample may be carry-over from other donors' samples. CDR3s include the opening cysteine and the closing phenylalanine or tryptophan. A D gene is named only where the DNA matches it firmly. Some rows have no size entry. The others give once, few or many, or a class for an expanded clone.

j_call d_call clone_size v_call cdr3_aa cdr3_nt
TRBJ1-5 . once TRBV5-8 CASSHGTGRDQPQHF TGTGCCAGCAGCCATGGGACGGGTAGGGATCAGCCCCAGCATTTT
TRBJ2-7 . . TRBV28 CASSTAGEGSQYEQYF TGTGCCAGCAGTACAGCCGGGGAAGGGAGTCAGTACGAGCAGTACTTC
TRBJ2-7 . few TRBV7-9 CASSLRDTIYEQYF TGTGCCAGCAGCTTAAGGGACACTATCTACGAGCAGTACTTC
TRBJ1-2 . many TRBV18 CASSPPGIQSNYGYTF TGTGCCAGCTCACCACCGGGAATCCAATCTAACTATGGCTACACCTTC
TRBJ1-4 . . TRBV5-8 CASSLSGATNEKLFF TGTGCCAGCAGCCTCAGCGGAGCAACTAATGAAAAACTGTTTTTT
TRBJ2-3 TRBD2 . TRBV7-9 CASSPPRAGGADTQYF TGTGCCAGCAGCCCCCCCCGAGCGGGAGGGGCAGATACGCAGTATTTT
TRBJ1-2 . . TRBV30 CAWSVDEGGGYTF TGTGCCTGGAGTGTCGATGAAGGCGGTGGCTACACCTTC
TRBJ1-1 . . TRBV25-1 CASSALPGYAFF TGTGCCAGCAGTGCCCTTCCGGGATATGCTTTCTTT
TRBJ2-2 . few TRBV5-1 CASSLNPGSNTGELFF TGCGCCAGCAGCTTGAATCCGGGTTCGAACACCGGGGAGCTGTTTTTT
TRBJ1-1 . once TRBV7-3 CASSLRRETEAFF TGTGCCAGCAGCCTACGGAGGGAGACTGAAGCTTTCTTT
TRBJ2-3 TRBD2 . TRBV27 CASSLRAKREKWIDTQYF TGTGCCAGCAGTTTAAGGGCCAAGCGGGAAAAATGGATAGATACGCAGTATTTT
TRBJ2-1 . . TRBV28 CASIGTGPHNEQFF TGTGCCAGCATTGGGACGGGGCCCCACAATGAGCAGTTCTTC
TRBJ2-7 . once TRBV5-4 CASSLDGGSRYEQYF TGTGCCAGCAGCTTGGATGGGGGGAGTAGGTACGAGCAGTACTTC
TRBJ1-2 . . TRBV9 CASSAGGTTAGGYTF TGTGCCAGCAGCGCCGGGGGGACTACGGCCGGAGGCTACACCTTC
TRBJ1-2 . . TRBV18 CASSPDGNYGYTF TGTGCCAGCTCACCAGACGGTAACTATGGCTACACCTTC
TRBJ2-6 TRBD1 . TRBV6-1 CASRRQGAGANVLTF TGTGCCAGCAGACGACAGGGGGCTGGGGCCAACGTCCTGACTTTC